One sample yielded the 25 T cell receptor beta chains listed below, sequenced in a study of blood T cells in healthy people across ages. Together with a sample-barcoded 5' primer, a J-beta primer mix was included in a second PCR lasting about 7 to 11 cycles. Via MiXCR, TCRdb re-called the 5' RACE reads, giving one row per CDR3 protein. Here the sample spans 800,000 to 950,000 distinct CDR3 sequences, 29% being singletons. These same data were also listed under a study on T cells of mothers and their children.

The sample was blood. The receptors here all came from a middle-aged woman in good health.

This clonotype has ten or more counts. This chain's CDR3 is CASSSLQDYGYTF. The CDR3 DNA reads TGTGCCAGCAGTTCCCTTCAGGATTATGGCTACACCTTC. V is TRBV6-5 and J is TRBJ1-2; D is uncertain. The CDR3 length is 13 residues. Germline loops: CDR1 MNHEY, CDR2 SVGAGI. V lost 4 bases to trimming and J lost 5 bases, with 11 bases between them.

In DNA form, the CDR3 reads TGCGCCAGCAGCTTGGGACAGGGGGGGAACACAGATACGCAGTATTTT. This gives the protein CASSLGQGGNTDTQYF. This rearrangement joins TRBV5-1 to TRBJ2-3; TRBD1 aligns across 9 bases. The trim removed 0 bases at V and 2 bases at J, leaving 4 bases unmatched. Germline V gene lookup returns CDR1 SGHRS and CDR2 YFSETQ. The CDR3 extends over 16 amino acids.

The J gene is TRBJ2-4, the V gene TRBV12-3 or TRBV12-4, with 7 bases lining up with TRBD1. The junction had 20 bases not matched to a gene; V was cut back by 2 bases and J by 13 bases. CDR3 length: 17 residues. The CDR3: CASSLSGGGSSYNEQYF. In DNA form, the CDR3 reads TGTGCCAGCAGTTTATCAGGGGGTGGGAGCTCCTACAATGAGCAGTACTTC.

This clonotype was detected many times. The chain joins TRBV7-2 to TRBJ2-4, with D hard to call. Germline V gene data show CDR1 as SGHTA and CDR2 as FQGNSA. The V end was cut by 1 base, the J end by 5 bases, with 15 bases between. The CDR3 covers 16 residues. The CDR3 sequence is CASSLGRGPSENIQYF. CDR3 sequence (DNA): TGTGCCAGCAGCTTAGGGCGTGGGCCGAGTGAAAACATTCAGTACTTC.

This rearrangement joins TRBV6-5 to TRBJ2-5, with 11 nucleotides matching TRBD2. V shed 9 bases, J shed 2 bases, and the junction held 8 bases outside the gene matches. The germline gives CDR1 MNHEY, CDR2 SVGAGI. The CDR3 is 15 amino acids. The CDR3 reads CASQIAGGDQETQYF. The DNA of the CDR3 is TGTGCCAGTCAAATAGCGGGGGGGGATCAAGAGACCCAGTACTTC.

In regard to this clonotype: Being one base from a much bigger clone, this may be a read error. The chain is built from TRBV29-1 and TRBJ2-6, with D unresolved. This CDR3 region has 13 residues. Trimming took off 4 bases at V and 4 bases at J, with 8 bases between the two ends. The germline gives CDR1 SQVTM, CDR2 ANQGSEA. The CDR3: CSVGDQGANVLTF. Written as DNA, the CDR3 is TGCAGCGTTGGAGATCAAGGGGCCAACGTCCTGACTTTC. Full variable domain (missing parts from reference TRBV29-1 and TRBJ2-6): SAVISQKPSRDICQRGTSLTIQCQVDSQVTMMFWYRQQPGQSLTLIATANQGSEATYESGFVIDKFPISRPNLTFSTLTVSNMSPEDSSIYLCSVGDQGANVLTFGAGSRLTVL.

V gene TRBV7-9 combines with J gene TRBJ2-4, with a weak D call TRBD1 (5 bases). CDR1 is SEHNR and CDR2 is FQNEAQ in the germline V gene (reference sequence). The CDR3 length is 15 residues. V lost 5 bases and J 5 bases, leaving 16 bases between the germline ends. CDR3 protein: CASSVPRQGENIQYF. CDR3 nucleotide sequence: TGTGCCAGCAGCGTCCCGCGGCAGGGTGAAAACATTCAGTACTTC.

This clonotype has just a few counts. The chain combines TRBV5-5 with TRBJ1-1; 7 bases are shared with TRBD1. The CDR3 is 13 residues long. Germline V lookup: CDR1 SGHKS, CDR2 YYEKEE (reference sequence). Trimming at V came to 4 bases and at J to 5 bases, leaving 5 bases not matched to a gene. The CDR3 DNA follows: TGTGCCAGCAGCAGACAGGGTCAGACTGAAGCTTTCTTT. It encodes CASSRQGQTEAFF.

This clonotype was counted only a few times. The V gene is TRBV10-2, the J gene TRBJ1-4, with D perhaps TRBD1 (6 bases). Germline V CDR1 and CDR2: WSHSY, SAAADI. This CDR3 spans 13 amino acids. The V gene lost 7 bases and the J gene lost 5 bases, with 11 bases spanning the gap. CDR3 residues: CASTRTENEKLFF. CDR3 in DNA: TGCGCCAGCACACGGACAGAAAATGAAAAACTGTTTTTT.

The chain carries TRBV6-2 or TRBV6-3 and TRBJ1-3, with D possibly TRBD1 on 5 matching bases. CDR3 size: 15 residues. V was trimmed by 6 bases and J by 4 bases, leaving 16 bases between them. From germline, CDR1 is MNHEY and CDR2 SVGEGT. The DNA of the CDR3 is TGTGCCAGCAGAACAGGCTTCGGTGCCGGAAACACCATATATTTT. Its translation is CASRTGFGAGNTIYF.

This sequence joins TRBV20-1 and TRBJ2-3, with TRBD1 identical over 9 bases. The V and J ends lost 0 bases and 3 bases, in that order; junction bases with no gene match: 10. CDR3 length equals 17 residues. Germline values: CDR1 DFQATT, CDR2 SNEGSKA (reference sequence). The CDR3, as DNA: TGCAGTGCTAGAGACCTAACCGGGACAGGGATTACAGATACGCAGTATTTT. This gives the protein CSARDLTGTGITDTQYF.

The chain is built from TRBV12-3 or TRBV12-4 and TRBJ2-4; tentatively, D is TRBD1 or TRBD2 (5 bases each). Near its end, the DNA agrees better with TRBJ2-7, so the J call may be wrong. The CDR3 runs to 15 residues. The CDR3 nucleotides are TGTGCCAGCAGCCAACCCGGGACCGCGTCCTACGAGCAGTACTTC. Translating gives CASSQPGTASYEQYF.

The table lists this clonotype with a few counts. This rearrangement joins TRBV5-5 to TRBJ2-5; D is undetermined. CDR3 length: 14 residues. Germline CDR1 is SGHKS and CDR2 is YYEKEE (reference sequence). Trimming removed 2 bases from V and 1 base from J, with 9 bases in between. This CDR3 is CASSFRSSQETQYF. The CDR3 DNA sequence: TGTGCCAGCAGCTTTCGTTCCTCCCAAGAGACCCAGTACTTC. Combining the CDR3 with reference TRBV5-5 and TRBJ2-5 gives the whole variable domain DAGVTQSPTHLIKTRGQQVTLRCSPISGHKSVSWYQQVLGQGPQFIFQYYEKEERGRGNFPDRFSARQFPNYSSELNVNALLLGDSALYLCASSFRSSQETQYFGPGTRLLVL.

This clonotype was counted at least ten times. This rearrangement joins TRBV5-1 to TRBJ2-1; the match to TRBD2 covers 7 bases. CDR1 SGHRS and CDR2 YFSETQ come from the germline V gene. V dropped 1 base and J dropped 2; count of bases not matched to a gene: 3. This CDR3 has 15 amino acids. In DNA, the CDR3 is TGCGCCAGCAGCTTGAATGGACTAGCCTACAATGAGCAGTTCTTC. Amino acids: CASSLNGLAYNEQFF.

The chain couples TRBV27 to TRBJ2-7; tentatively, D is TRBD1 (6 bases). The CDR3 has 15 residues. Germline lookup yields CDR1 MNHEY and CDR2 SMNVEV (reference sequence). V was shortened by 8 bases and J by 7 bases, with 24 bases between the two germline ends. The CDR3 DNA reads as TGTGCCAGCTCATTCCAGGGGTCCGGTGTGGGAGAGCAGTACTTC. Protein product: CASSFQGSGVGEQYF.

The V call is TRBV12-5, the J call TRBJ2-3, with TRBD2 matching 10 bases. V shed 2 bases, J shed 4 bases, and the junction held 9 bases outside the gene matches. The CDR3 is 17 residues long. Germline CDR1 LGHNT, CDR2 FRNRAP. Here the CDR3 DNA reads TGTGCTAGTGGTTTGTCCCGGGGACTAGCGACCCCAGATACGCAGTATTTT. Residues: CASGLSRGLATPDTQYF.

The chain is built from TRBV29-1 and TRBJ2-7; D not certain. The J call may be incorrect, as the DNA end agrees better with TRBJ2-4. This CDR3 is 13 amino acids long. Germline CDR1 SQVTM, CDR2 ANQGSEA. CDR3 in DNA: TGCAGCGTGGAGCCTTGGGAAGAAAACATTCAGTACTTC. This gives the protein CSVEPWEENIQYF.

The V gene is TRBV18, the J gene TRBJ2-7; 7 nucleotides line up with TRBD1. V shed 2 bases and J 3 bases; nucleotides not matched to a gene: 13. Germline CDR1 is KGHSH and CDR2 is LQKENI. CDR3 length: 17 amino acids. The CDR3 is CASSPNIRQGRGYEQYF. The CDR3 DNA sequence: TGTGCCAGCTCACCAAATATAAGACAGGGCAGAGGCTACGAGCAGTACTTC.

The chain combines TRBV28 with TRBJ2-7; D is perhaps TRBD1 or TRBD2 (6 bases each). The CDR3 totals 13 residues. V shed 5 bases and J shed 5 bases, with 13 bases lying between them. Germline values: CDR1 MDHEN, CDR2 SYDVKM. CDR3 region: CASSERGRNEQYF. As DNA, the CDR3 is TGTGCCAGCAGTGAACGGGGGCGGAACGAGCAGTACTTC.

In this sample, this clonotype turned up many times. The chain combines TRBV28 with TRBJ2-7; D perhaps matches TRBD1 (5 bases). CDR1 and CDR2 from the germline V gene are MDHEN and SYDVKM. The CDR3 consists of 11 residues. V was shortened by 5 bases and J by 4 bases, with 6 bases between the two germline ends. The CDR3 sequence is CASSRQYEQYF. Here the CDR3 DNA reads TGTGCCAGCAGTAGACAGTACGAGCAGTACTTC.

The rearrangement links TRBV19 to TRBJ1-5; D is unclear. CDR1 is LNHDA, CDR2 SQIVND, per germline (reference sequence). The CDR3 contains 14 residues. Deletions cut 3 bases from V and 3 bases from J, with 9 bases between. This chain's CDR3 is CASSIGFNNQPQHF. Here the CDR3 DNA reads TGTGCCAGTAGTATTGGGTTTAACAATCAGCCCCAGCATTTT.

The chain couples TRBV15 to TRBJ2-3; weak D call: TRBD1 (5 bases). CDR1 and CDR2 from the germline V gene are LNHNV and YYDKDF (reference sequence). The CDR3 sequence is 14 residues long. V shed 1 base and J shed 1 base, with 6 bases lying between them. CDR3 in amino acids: CATSRGQRTDTQYF. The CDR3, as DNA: TGTGCCACCAGCAGAGGACAGCGCACAGATACGCAGTATTTT.

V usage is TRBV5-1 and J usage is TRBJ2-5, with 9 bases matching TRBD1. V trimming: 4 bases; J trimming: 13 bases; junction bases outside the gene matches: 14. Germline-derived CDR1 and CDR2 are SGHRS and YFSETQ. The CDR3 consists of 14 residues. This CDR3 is CASSQGQGRSSWYF. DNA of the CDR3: TGCGCCAGCAGCCAGGGACAGGGAAGGAGTAGTTGGTACTTC.

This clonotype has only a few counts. CDR3 loop: CASSYLGQPYGYTF. The CDR3 nucleotides are TGTGCCAGCAGTTACCTAGGACAGCCCTATGGCTACACCTTC. This chain connects TRBV6-6 to TRBJ1-2, with a possible D match to TRBD1 (6 bases). The CDR3 covers 14 residues. Germline-derived CDR1 and CDR2 are MNHNY and SVGAGI (reference sequence). Between the trimmed V and J ends, which lost 2 bases and 4 bases, there was a span of 11 bases.

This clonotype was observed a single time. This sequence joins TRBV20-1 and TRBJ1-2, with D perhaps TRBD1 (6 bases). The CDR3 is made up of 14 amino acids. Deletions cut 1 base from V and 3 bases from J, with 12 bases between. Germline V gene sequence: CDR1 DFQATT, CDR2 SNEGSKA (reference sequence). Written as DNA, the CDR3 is TGCAGTGCTAGAGGTCGGGGGGCCGACTATGGCTACACCTTC. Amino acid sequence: CSARGRGADYGYTF.